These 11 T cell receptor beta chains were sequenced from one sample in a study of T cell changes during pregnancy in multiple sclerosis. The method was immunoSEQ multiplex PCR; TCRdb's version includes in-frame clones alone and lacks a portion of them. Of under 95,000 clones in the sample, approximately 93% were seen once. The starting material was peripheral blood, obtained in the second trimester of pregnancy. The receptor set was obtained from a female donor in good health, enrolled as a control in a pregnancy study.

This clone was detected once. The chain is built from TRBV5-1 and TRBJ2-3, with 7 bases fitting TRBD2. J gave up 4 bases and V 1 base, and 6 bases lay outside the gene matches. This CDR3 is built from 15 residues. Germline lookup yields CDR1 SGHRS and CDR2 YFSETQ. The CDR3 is CASSLRGSGADTQYF. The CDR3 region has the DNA TGCGCCAGCAGCTTGCGCGGGAGTGGTGCAGATACGCAGTATTTT.

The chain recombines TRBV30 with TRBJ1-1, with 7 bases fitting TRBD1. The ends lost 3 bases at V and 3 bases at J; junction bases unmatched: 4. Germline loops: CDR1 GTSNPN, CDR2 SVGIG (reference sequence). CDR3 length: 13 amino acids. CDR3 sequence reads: CAWSPQGDTEAFF. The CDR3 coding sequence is TGTGCCTGGAGCCCCCAGGGGGACACTGAAGCTTTCTTT.

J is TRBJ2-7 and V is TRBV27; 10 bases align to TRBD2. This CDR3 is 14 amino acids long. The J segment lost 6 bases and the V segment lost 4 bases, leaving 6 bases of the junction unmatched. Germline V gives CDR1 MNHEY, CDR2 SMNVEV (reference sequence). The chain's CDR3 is CASSSSGRASEQYF. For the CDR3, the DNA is TGTGCCAGCAGTTCAAGCGGGAGGGCCTCCGAGCAGTACTTC.

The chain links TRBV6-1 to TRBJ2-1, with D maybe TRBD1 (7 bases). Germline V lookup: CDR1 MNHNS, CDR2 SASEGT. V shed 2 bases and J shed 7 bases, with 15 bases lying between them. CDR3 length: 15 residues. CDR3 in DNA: TGTGCCAGCAGTGAACAGGAGGGGGCGGGGAATGAGCAGTTCTTC. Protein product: CASSEQEGAGNEQFF.

CDR3 region: CATGSRSTDTQYF. CDR3 nucleotides: TGTGCCACCGGGAGTAGGAGCACAGATACGCAGTATTTT. The genes are TRBV2 and TRBJ2-3, with D maybe TRBD2 (6 bases). Per germline, CDR1 SNHLY and CDR2 FYNNEI. V was shortened by 10 bases and J by 0 bases, with 11 bases between the two germline ends. There are 13 residues in the CDR3.

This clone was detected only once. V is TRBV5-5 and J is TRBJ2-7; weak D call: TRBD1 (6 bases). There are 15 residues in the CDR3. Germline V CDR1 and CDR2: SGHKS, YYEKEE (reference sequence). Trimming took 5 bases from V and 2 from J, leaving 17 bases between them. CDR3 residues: CASSSDRMVPYEQYF. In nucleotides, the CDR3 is TGTGCCAGCAGTTCGGACAGAATGGTTCCCTACGAGCAGTACTTC.

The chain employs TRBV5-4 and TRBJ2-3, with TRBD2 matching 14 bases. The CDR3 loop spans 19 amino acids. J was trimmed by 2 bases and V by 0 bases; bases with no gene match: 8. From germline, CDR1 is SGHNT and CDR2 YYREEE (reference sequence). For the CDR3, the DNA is TGTGCCAGCAGCTTGGGGCTGACTAGCGGGAGGGGTTACACAGATACGCAGTATTTT. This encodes CASSLGLTSGRGYTDTQYF.

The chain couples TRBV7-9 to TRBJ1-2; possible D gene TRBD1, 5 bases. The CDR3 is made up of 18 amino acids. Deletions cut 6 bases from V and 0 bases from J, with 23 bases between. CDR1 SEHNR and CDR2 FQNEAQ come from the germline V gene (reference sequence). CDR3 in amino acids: CASRPDRLTIPPNYGYTF. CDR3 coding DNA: TGTGCCAGCAGACCCGACAGATTAACGATCCCCCCTAACTATGGCTACACCTTC. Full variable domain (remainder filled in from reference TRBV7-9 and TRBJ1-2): DTGVSQNPRHKITKRGQNVTFRCDPISEHNRLYWYRQTLGQGPEFLTYFQNEAQLEKSRLLSDRFSAERPKGSFSTLEIQRTEQGDSAMYLCASRPDRLTIPPNYGYTFGSGTRLTVV.

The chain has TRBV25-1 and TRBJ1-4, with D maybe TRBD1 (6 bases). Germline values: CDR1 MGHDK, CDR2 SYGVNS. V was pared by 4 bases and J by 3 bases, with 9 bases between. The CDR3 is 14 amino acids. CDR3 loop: CASSVGQPNEKLFF. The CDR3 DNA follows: TGTGCCAGCAGTGTAGGACAGCCTAATGAAAAACTGTTTTTT.

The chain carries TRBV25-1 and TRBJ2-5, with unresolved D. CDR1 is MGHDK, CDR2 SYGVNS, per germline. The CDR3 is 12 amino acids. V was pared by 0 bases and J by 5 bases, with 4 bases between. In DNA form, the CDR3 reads TGTGCCAGCAGTGAATACGGGGAGACCCAGTACTTC. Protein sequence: CASSEYGETQYF.

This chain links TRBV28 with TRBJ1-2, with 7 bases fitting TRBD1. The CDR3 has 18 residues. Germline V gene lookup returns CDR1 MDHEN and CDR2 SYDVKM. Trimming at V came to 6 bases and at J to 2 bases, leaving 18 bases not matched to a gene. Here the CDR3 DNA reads TGTGCCAGCAGCCACGTAGACAGGGTAGAGAGAGAAAACTATGGCTACACCTTC. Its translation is CASSHVDRVERENYGYTF.